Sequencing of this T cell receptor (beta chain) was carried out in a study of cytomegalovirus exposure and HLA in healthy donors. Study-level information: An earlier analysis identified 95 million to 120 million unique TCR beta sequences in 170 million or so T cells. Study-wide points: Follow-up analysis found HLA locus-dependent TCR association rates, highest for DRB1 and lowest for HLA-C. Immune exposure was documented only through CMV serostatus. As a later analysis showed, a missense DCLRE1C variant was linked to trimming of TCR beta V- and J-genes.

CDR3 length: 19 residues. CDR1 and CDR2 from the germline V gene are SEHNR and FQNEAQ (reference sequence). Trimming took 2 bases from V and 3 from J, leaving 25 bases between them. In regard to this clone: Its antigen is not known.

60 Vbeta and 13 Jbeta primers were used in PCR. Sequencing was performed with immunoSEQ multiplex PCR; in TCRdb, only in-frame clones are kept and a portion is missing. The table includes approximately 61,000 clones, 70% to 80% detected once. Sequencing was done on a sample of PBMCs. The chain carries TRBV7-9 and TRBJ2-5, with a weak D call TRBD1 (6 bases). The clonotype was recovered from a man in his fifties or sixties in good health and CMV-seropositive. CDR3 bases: TGTGCCAGCAGCTTACCCACAGGGCTACCGCGGCAGGGAAAAGAGACCCAGTACTTC. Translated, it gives CASSLPTGLPRQGKETQYF.